These T cell receptor beta chains were read from a single sample in a study of blood T cell repertoires in COVID-19. The protocol was immunoSEQ multiplex PCR, while the TCRdb copy is restricted to in-frame clones and leaves out a portion. This sample has around 150,000 clones, with 75% to 85% found just once. The specimen was peripheral blood. These receptors originate from a man in his sixties with acute or convalescent COVID-19. Both conserved end residues are part of each CDR3. The D gene is left open where the match is weak. Size is omitted from some rows. Given values are once, few, many or a class for expanded clones.

-	TRBJ2-3	TRBV19	TRBD2	CASSRTSNLDTQYF	TGTGCCAGTAGCCGGACTAGCAATTTGGATACGCAGTATTTT
-	TRBJ2-1	TRBV29-1	TRBD1	CSVEVSTGNEQFF	TGCAGCGTTGAAGTCTCGACAGGGAATGAGCAGTTCTTC
-	TRBJ1-6	TRBV7-9	TRBD1	CASHRGLQNSPLHF	TGTGCCAGCCACAGGGGGTTACAGAATTCACCCCTCCACTTT
-	TRBJ2-1	TRBV7-8	TRBD2	CASSLGPTTSGRAKQFF	TGTGCCAGCAGCTTAGGGCCGACGACTAGCGGGAGGGCTAAGCAGTTCTTC
once	TRBJ2-7	TRBV2	-	CASSDRISYEQYF	TGTGCCAGCAGTGACAGGATTTCCTACGAGCAGTACTTC
-	TRBJ2-4	TRBV29-1	TRBD2	CSVEVLGRENIQYF	TGCAGCGTTGAAGTTTTAGGGAGGGAAAACATTCAGTACTTC
-	TRBJ2-1	TRBV27	TRBD2	CASSLPPGLAGDHEQFF	TGTGCCAGCAGTTTACCCCCGGGACTAGCGGGAGATCATGAGCAGTTCTTC
-	TRBJ2-2	TRBV19	TRBD2	CASSMGGGQGRPGELFF	TGTGCCAGTAGTATGGGCGGGGGGCAGGGCCGGCCCGGGGAGCTGTTTTTT
once	TRBJ2-1	TRBV19	TRBD2	CASSFGLANYNEQFF	TGTGCCAGTAGTTTCGGACTAGCGAACTACAATGAGCAGTTCTTC
-	TRBJ1-1	TRBV11-2	-	CASSSPGVNTEAFF	TGTGCCAGCAGCTCCCCCGGAGTGAACACTGAAGCTTTCTTT
-	TRBJ2-5	TRBV5-5	TRBD2	CASSFGLAGGRETQYF	TGTGCCAGCAGCTTCGGACTAGCGGGAGGGCGAGAGACCCAGTACTTC
-	TRBJ2-1	TRBV6-1	TRBD1	CASSEVAGGYNEQFF	TGTGCCAGCAGTGAAGTGGCAGGGGGCTACAATGAGCAGTTCTTC
-	TRBJ2-1	TRBV7-2	TRBD1	CASSLRDRGREQFF	TGTGCCAGCAGCCTCCGGGACAGGGGGCGTGAGCAGTTCTTC
-	TRBJ2-5	TRBV28	TRBD1	CASSDGQGPATQYF	TGTGCCAGCAGCGACGGACAGGGGCCAGCGACCCAGTACTTC
many	TRBJ1-2	TRBV24-1	-	CATSDPQRLGGYTF	TGTGCCACCAGTGATCCTCAACGACTCGGCGGCTACACCTTC
-	TRBJ2-7	TRBV2	-	CASSQMTYEQYF	TGTGCCAGCAGCCAGATGACCTACGAGCAGTACTTC
few	TRBJ2-7	TRBV28	TRBD2	CASSYPSGSHEQYF	TGTGCCAGCAGTTACCCTAGCGGGAGCCACGAGCAGTACTTC
-	TRBJ1-5	TRBV19	-	CASSIRRVQPQHF	TGTGCCAGTAGTATAAGGAGGGTCCAGCCCCAGCATTTT